These 2 T cell receptor beta chains were all obtained from the same sample, sequenced in a study of beta chain features in type 1 diabetes. Expressed TCRB transcripts got sequenced, as all isolated RNA was reverse transcribed. Clones were read by immunoSEQ multiplex PCR, and TCRdb kept only the in-frame ones, dropping some. The data contain a few hundred thousand clones, more than 12% of them singletons. The sequenced sample consisted of naive CD4+ T cells from blood. Source of these receptors: a woman younger than 35 in good health.

The gene calls are TRBV5-1 and TRBJ2-7; 11 positions match TRBD2. Germline V gene lookup returns CDR1 SGHRS and CDR2 YFSETQ. The CDR3 spans 16 residues. V gave up 3 bases and J gave up 2 bases; unmatched junction bases: 7. DNA of the CDR3: TGCGCCAGCAGCTCAATAGCGGGAGGGCCGACCTACGAGCAGTACTTC. Protein product: CASSSIAGGPTYEQYF.

The gene calls are TRBV25-1 and TRBJ1-2; D remains ambiguous. Looked up from germline, CDR1 is MGHDK and CDR2 is SYGVNS. The CDR3 is made up of 11 amino acids. V was clipped by 7 bases and J by 2 bases, with 5 bases between them. As DNA, the CDR3 is TGTGCCAGCAACAGCAACTATGGCTACACCTTC. Its protein is CASNSNYGYTF.